This passage covers 6 T cell receptor beta chains from one sample sequenced in a study of T cells in Graves' hyperthyroidism and ophthalmopathy. TCR beta CDR3 regions were amplified from RNA. The TCR CDR3 was amplified in a first-round RT-PCR using the HTBI primer set. MiXCR, run by TCRdb on the multiplex PCR reads, gives a single entry per CDR3 protein. The repertoire holds under 350,000 distinct CDR3 sequences, with around a sixth as singletons. Sequenced input: blood. These receptors all stem from a woman aged 50 to 60 with Graves' hyperthyroidism.

With regard to this clonotype: A much larger clone lies one base from this, so it may be a read error. This CDR3 is missing its conserved last phenylalanine or tryptophan, likely due to a read error. The chain joins TRBV6-1 to TRBJ1-1; D might be TRBD1 (5 bases). Per germline, CDR1 MNHNS and CDR2 SASEGT. The CDR3 runs to 12 residues. V gave up 7 bases and J gave up 4 bases, with 10 bases separating them. CDR3 bases: TGTGCCAGCATTGGACATCTCACTGAAGCTTTCCTT. Encoded protein: CASIGHLTEAFL.

About this clonotype itself: Just one base apart from a much larger clone, this may be a read error. This rearrangement joins TRBV11-2 to TRBJ2-1; D is uncertain. The CDR3 spans 14 residues. CDR1 is SGHAT, CDR2 FQNNGV, per germline. The V gene lost 3 bases and the J gene lost 3 bases, with 9 bases spanning the gap. The CDR3 region is CASSLYLCYNEQFF. The CDR3 DNA sequence: TGTGCCAGCAGCTTGTATTTATGCTACAATGAGCAGTTCTTC.

In this sample, this clonotype turned up many times. The CDR3 spells CASSPGTATVEQFF. CDR3 sequence (DNA): TGCGCCAGCAGCCCAGGGACTGCCACGGTGGAGCAGTTCTTC. The gene calls are TRBV10-1 and TRBJ2-1; a possible D gene is TRBD2 (6 bases). V was cut by 6 bases and J by 10 bases, with 19 bases left in between. Germline V gives CDR1 WNHNN, CDR2 SYGVQD (reference sequence). This CDR3 is built from 14 residues.

This clonotype was recorded many times. The rearrangement joins TRBV6-1 to TRBJ2-3; D possibly corresponds to TRBD2 (6 bases). Trimming removed 2 bases at V and 0 bases at J, with 15 bases between. The CDR3 is 17 residues long. From germline, CDR1 is MNHNS and CDR2 SASEGT. The CDR3 here is CASSESGPGTSTDTQYF. The CDR3 DNA is TGTGCCAGCAGTGAATCGGGACCCGGGACTAGCACAGATACGCAGTATTTT.

A few counts support this clonotype. The chain carries TRBV28 and TRBJ1-2; D possibly corresponds to TRBD1 (6 bases). The germline V gene encodes CDR1 MDHEN and CDR2 SYDVKM. Trimming pared 7 bases from V and 6 bases from J, leaving 12 bases between. This CDR3 contains 12 residues. CDR3 sequence: CASNVGANGYTF. The CDR3, as DNA: TGTGCCAGCAATGTGGGGGCGAATGGCTACACCTTC.

The chain carries TRBV5-1 and TRBJ1-1; D not resolved. V lost 3 bases, J lost 3 bases, and 9 bases lay in between. The CDR3 loop spans 13 amino acids. Germline CDR1 reads SGHRS; CDR2 reads YFSETQ. CDR3 protein: CASSWGEHTEAFF. In DNA, the CDR3 is TGCGCCAGCAGCTGGGGTGAGCACACTGAAGCTTTCTTT.